This T cell receptor (beta chain) was captured by sequencing in a study of long-term antiretroviral therapy in people with HIV. In the case of this clone: Its antigen is unidentified.

Study-wide results and limits: ART adherence was not documented, and neither viral resistance nor therapy changes had any data. Comparison with controls showed narrower CDR3 length ranges in HIV repertoires.

Survey-level resolution applied to immunoSEQ assay v3.0. The table came from immunoSEQ multiplex PCR; TCRdb's copy has only in-frame clones and leaves some out. Counted here are 35,000 to 45,000 clones, around 85% occurring once; the ten biggest clones make up about 11%. This sample comprised unsorted PBMCs, obtained 2.2 years after starting antiretroviral therapy. The TCR originated in a man between 18 and 35 years old with HIV.

This CDR3 reads CASSDSAGGNEQFF. The CDR3 nucleotides are TGTGCCAGCAGTGACTCTGCAGGAGGGAATGAGCAGTTCTTC. V and J are TRBV6-4 and TRBJ2-1; D is possibly TRBD2 (6 bases). This CDR3 region has 14 residues. Trimming removed 0 bases at V and 7 bases at J, with 10 bases between. Germline CDR1 reads MRHNA; CDR2 reads SNTAGT.